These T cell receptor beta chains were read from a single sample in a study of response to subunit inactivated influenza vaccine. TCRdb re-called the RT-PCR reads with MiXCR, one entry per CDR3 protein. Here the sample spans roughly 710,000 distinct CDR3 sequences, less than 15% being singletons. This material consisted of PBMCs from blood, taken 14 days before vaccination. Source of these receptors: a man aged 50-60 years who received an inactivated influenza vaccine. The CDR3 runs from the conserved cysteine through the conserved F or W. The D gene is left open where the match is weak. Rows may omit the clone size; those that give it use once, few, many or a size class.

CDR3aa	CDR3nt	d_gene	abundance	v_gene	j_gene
CASSQYTEAFF	TGTGCCAGCAGCCAATACACTGAAGCTTTCTTT	-	few	TRBV14	TRBJ1-1
CASSQSIRDDTDTQYF	TGCGCCAGCAGCCAATCCATTCGGGACGACACAGATACGCAGTATTTT	-	-	TRBV4-3	TRBJ2-3
CASSLVRVRNTEAFF	TGTGCCAGCAGCTTGGTCCGCGTGAGGAACACTGAAGCTTTCTTT	-	few	TRBV5-5	TRBJ1-1
CASSFLAGGRGETQYF	TGTGCCAGCAGCTTCCTAGCGGGAGGCCGAGGGGAGACCCAGTACTTC	TRBD2	few	TRBV7-2	TRBJ2-5
CASSLASGTRRDTQYF	TGTGCCAGCAGCTTAGCCTCCGGGACAAGAAGGGATACGCAGTATTTT	-	few	TRBV7-2	TRBJ2-3
CASSGGRYTEAFF	TGTGCCAGCAGTGGGGGACGGTACACTGAAGCTTTCTTT	-	few	TRBV2	TRBJ1-1
CASSPGTAEYGYTF	TGCGCCAGCAGCCCGGGGACAGCAGAATATGGCTACACCTTC	TRBD1	many	TRBV5-1	TRBJ1-2
CSAEGPNRNTQYF	TGCAGTGCCGAAGGGCCCAACCGTAATACGCAGTATTTT	-	-	TRBV20-1	TRBJ2-3
CSARVQGRQGNQPQHF	TGCAGTGCTAGAGTTCAGGGGCGGCAAGGCAATCAGCCCCAGCATTTT	-	few	TRBV20-1	TRBJ1-5
CSVEPTTNTEAFF	TGCAGCGTTGAACCGACAACTAACACTGAAGCTTTCTTT	-	-	TRBV29-1	TRBJ1-1
CSARFGTAYNEQFF	TGCAGTGCTAGGTTCGGGACAGCCTACAATGAGCAGTTCTTC	TRBD1	few	TRBV20-1	TRBJ2-1
CSVTGTGKNTGELFF	TGCAGCGTGACTGGGACAGGGAAGAACACCGGGGAGCTGTTTTTT	TRBD1	-	TRBV29-1	TRBJ2-2
CASSFNVGQPQHF	TGTGCCAGCAGTTTCAACGTAGGTCAGCCCCAGCATTTT	-	few	TRBV27	TRBJ1-5
CSARGTSGTDEQFF	TGCAGTGCTAGAGGGACTAGCGGGACCGATGAGCAGTTCTTC	TRBD2	-	TRBV20-1	TRBJ2-1
CASTSDRYNEQFF	TGTGCCAGCACATCGGACAGGTACAATGAGCAGTTCTTC	TRBD1	many	TRBV2	TRBJ2-1
CASSLRRSSHEQYF	TGTGCCAGCAGCTTACGAAGGAGTTCTCACGAGCAGTACTTC	-	-	TRBV7-2	TRBJ2-7
CASRGGLLYYEQYF	TGTGCCAGCAGGGGCGGTCTTCTCTACTACGAGCAGTACTTC	-	few	TRBV12-3/TRBV12-4	TRBJ2-7
CASSESGAGANTEAFF	TGTGCCAGCAGTGAATCAGGGGCAGGGGCCAACACTGAAGCTTTCTTT	-	few	TRBV25-1	TRBJ1-1
CASSLSEPGAQKETQYF	TGTGCCAGCAGTTTATCGGAGCCAGGTGCCCAAAAAGAGACCCAGTACTTC	-	few	TRBV28	TRBJ2-5
CASSETGVGYTF	TGTGCCAGCAGCGAAACAGGGGTAGGCTACACCTTC	TRBD1	-	TRBV2	TRBJ1-2
CASSLRVPGHTEAFF	TGTGCCAGCAGTCTCAGGGTTCCGGGACACACTGAAGCTTTCTTT	-	few	TRBV12-3/TRBV12-4	TRBJ1-1
CASSQVVDNNPYNSPLHF	TGCGCCAGCAGCCAAGTCGTGGACAACAATCCCTATAATTCACCCCTCCACTTT	-	-	TRBV4-1	TRBJ1-6
CASTQLAGEAYTF	TGTGCCAGCACCCAACTCGCCGGGGAAGCCTACACCTTC	-	few	TRBV7-9	TRBJ1-2
CASSLGTGQGYSPLHF	TGTGCCAGCAGTTTAGGAACAGGGCAGGGGTACTCACCCCTCCACTTT	-	few	TRBV12-3/TRBV12-4	TRBJ1-6
CASSFLQWNTGELFF	TGTGCCAGCAGCTTTCTACAGTGGAACACCGGGGAGCTGTTTTTT	-	many	TRBV7-9	TRBJ2-2
CATSDLTLDYNEQFF	TGTGCCACCAGTGATTTGACTCTAGACTACAATGAGCAGTTCTTC	-	few	TRBV24-1	TRBJ2-1
CASSFLGGDTQYF	TGTGCCAGCAGTTTCTTAGGGGGGGATACGCAGTATTTT	-	many	TRBV12-3/TRBV12-4	TRBJ2-3
CSLPSGSSYEQYF	TGCAGTCTCCCTAGCGGGTCCTCCTACGAGCAGTACTTC	TRBD2	-	TRBV20-1	TRBJ2-7
CASSLLPLNYEQYF	TGTGCCAGCAGTTTATTACCGCTTAACTACGAGCAGTACTTC	-	-	TRBV28	TRBJ2-7
CASSGGGSTRLYEQYF	TGCGCCAGCAGCGGAGGGGGGTCGACGCGCCTTTACGAGCAGTACTTC	-	many	TRBV5-1	TRBJ2-7
CASQQGGDGYTF	TGTGCCAGCCAACAGGGAGGGGATGGCTACACCTTC	-	few	TRBV28	TRBJ1-2
CSADWLAKNIQYF	TGCAGTGCTGACTGGCTAGCCAAAAACATTCAGTACTTC	-	few	TRBV20-1	TRBJ2-4
CASSSLGAGVETQYF	TGTGCCAGCAGCTCCCTAGGAGCGGGAGTAGAGACCCAGTACTTC	TRBD2	-	TRBV7-2	TRBJ2-5
CSAVARLAGEGEQYF	TGCAGTGCTGTAGCGCGGCTAGCGGGAGAGGGTGAGCAGTACTTC	TRBD2	-	TRBV20-1	TRBJ2-7
CASSPATSYNSPLHF	TGTGCCAGCTCACCAGCGACATCCTATAATTCACCCCTCCACTTT	-	-	TRBV18	TRBJ1-6